These 24 T cell receptor beta chains came from one sample sequenced in a study of tumor-infiltrating lymphocytes in primary liver carcinoma. Researchers generated TCR beta cDNA from approximately 500 ng of total RNA, relying on a constant-region primer. Slightly modified ARM-PCR served as the procedure for the TCR beta libraries. These libraries came from three rounds of nested multiplex PCR. Each of the first two PCR rounds ran approximately 9 cycles with TRBV1-TRBV30 forward and C-beta reverse primers. TCRdb re-called the multiplex PCR reads with MiXCR, one entry per CDR3 protein. The sample consists of approximately 330,000 distinct CDR3 sequences, about two thirds of them appearing once. Alongside blood RNA obtained from unsorted whole blood, germline DNA was also extracted. The specimen sequenced was peripheral blood. Receptor source: a man aged 35-49 years with primary liver carcinoma and hepatitis B virus infection.

This clonotype has just a few counts. The rearrangement uses TRBV6-1 and TRBJ2-7, with TRBD2 identical over 10 bases. V was pared by 5 bases and J by 3 bases, with 4 bases of the junction left unmatched. The CDR3 consists of 14 residues. Germline V gene data show CDR1 as MNHNS and CDR2 as SASEGT. The CDR3 loop is CASSKREGFYEQYF. The CDR3, as DNA: TGTGCCAGCAGTAAGCGGGAGGGCTTCTACGAGCAGTACTTC.

This clonotype was recorded once. Just one base apart from a much larger clone, this may be a read error. The rearrangement links TRBV6-2 or TRBV6-3 to TRBJ1-3; 7 nucleotides match TRBD1. After removal of 10 bases from V and 3 bases from J, the junction contained 3 bases not matched to a gene. This CDR3 is 12 amino acids long. Germline V gives CDR1 MNHEY, CDR2 SVGEGT. The CDR3: CANRGGGNTIYF. CDR3 DNA: TGTGCCAACAGGGGAGGTGGAAACACCATATATTTT.

This clonotype was seen ten or more times. The genes are TRBV4-3 and TRBJ2-2; D is undetermined. V lost 3 bases and J 1 base, leaving 3 bases between the germline ends. Germline V CDR1 and CDR2: LGHNA, YSLEER. The CDR3 spans 13 residues. DNA for the CDR3: TGCGCCAGCAGCCACCTGAACACCGGGGAGCTGTTTTTT. Translation gives CASSHLNTGELFF.

This clonotype was counted between two and nine times. A read error may explain this, as a much larger clone is one base away. This rearrangement joins TRBV11-1 to TRBJ2-7, with D perhaps matching TRBD1 or TRBD2 (6 bases each). Germline values: CDR1 SGHAT, CDR2 FQDESV (reference sequence). The CDR3 has 14 amino acids. CDR3 nucleotides: TGTGCCAGCACCCGAGGGGGGAGCTCCTACGGGCAGTACTTC. Translating gives CASTRGGSSYGQYF.

The rearrangement joins TRBV10-1 to TRBJ2-5; unclear D gene. The CDR3 spans 13 residues. The germline gives CDR1 WNHNN, CDR2 SYGVQD (reference sequence). The germline V and J ends were trimmed by 6 bases and 5 bases, with 13 bases remaining between them. The CDR3 spells CASSLRPGETQYF. CDR3 nucleotide sequence: TGCGCCAGCAGCCTACGACCCGGGGAGACCCAGTACTTC.

Remarks on this clonotype: The junction departs from the called germline gene at one end, perhaps through a read error. The chain has TRBV11-2 and TRBJ2-3; 9 bases are shared with TRBD2. The CDR3 is made up of 17 amino acids. CDR1 and CDR2 from the germline V gene are SGHAT and FQNNGV. CDR3 sequence reads: CANSLEVAGGFPDTQYF. The CDR3 DNA sequence: TGTGCCAACAGCTTAGAGGTGGCGGGAGGGTTCCCAGATACGCAGTATTTT.

This clonotype has more than one count but fewer than ten. The chain joins TRBV4-1 to TRBJ2-2; 7 positions match TRBD2. From germline, CDR1 is MGHRA and CDR2 YSYEKL. V lost 1 base and J lost 0; bases outside the gene matches: 2. The CDR3 covers 16 residues. This CDR3 reads CASSQGLAANTGELFF. Written as DNA, the CDR3 is TGCGCCAGCAGCCAAGGGCTAGCGGCGAACACCGGGGAGCTGTTTTTT.

V gene TRBV5-1 combines with J gene TRBJ2-1, with D perhaps matching TRBD2 (5 bases). The CDR3 is 15 residues long. Germline V CDR1 and CDR2: SGHRS, YFSETQ. V was trimmed by 0 bases and J by 4 bases, leaving 11 bases between them. The CDR3 reads CASSLATTLYNEQFF. In DNA form, the CDR3 reads TGCGCCAGCAGCTTGGCGACTACGTTATACAATGAGCAGTTCTTC.

As to this clonotype: This CDR3 is missing its conserved last phenylalanine or tryptophan, likely due to a read error. This rearrangement joins TRBV11-2 to TRBJ2-1; 8 positions match TRBD2. V lost 6 bases, J lost 7 bases, and 11 bases stayed unmatched. CDR3 length equals 15 residues. CDR1 and CDR2 (germline): SGHAT, FQNNGV. CDR3 residues: CASSWTSWNYNEQFS. CDR3 in DNA: TGTGCCAGCAGTTGGACTAGCTGGAACTATAATGAGCAGTTCTCC.

CDR3 region: CASRNSGSRENIQYF. DNA of the CDR3: TGTGCCAGCAGAAATAGCGGGAGCCGGGAAAACATTCAGTACTTC. The chain employs TRBV28 and TRBJ2-4; 9 nucleotides match TRBD2. Germline V gene sequence: CDR1 MDHEN, CDR2 SYDVKM. J was trimmed by 5 bases and V by 6 bases; bases with no gene match: 8. CDR3 length: 15 residues.

As to this clonotype: One base away lies a much larger clone, so this may be a sequencing read error. The rearrangement uses TRBV5-5 and TRBJ2-1, with D maybe TRBD1 (6 bases). The tail of the sequence fits TRBJ2-7 better, so the J call may be wrong. Germline assignment: CDR1 SGHKS and CDR2 YYEKEE (reference sequence). This CDR3 is built from 16 residues. This CDR3 reads CASSLAGQGLGHEQYF. CDR3 coding DNA: TGTGCCAGCAGCTTGGCCGGCCAGGGGTTGGGGCATGAGCAGTACTTC.

As concerns this clonotype: Since a much larger clone is just one base distant, this may be a read error. The J gene is TRBJ2-1, the V gene TRBV10-3; D not resolved. The V end was cut by 7 bases, the J end by 0 bases, with 10 bases between. Germline V gives CDR1 ENHRY, CDR2 SYGVKD. The length of the CDR3 is 14 residues. CDR3 DNA: TGTGCCATCAAGTCCGAGAGCTCCTACAATGAGCAGTTCTTC. Its protein product is CAIKSESSYNEQFF.

This chain joins TRBV20-1 and TRBJ1-5, with no clear D. The CDR3 has 15 amino acids. Germline V CDR1 and CDR2: DFQATT, SNEGSKA (reference sequence). Deletions cut 5 bases from V and 11 bases from J, with 25 bases between. The CDR3 is CSAPTGPERRAAQHF. CDR3 DNA: TGCAGTGCTCCAACCGGGCCCGAACGTAGGGCGGCCCAGCATTTT.

This rearrangement joins TRBV11-2 to TRBJ2-3; 15 nucleotides line up with TRBD2. The germline CDR1 and CDR2 sequences are SGHAT and FQNNGV. V shed 5 bases and J 3 bases; nucleotides not matched to a gene: 24. The CDR3 loop spans 23 amino acids. In nucleotides, the CDR3 is TGTGCCAGCAGCGGGTGGGGACTAGCGGGAGGCCCAGATACCGGGCCTCGTACAGATACGCAGTATTTT. It yields the protein CASSGWGLAGGPDTGPRTDTQYF.

This clonotype occurred once. A read error may explain this, as a much larger clone is one base away. CDR3 nucleotides: TGCGCCAGCAGCACCCAGAGGGAGACAGATACGCAGTATTTT. Amino acids: CASSTQRETDTQYF. The chain employs TRBV4-1 and TRBJ2-3; D possibly corresponds to TRBD2 (5 bases). V was pared by 5 bases and J by 3 bases, with 12 bases between. The CDR3 length is 14 residues. Germline V lookup: CDR1 MGHRA, CDR2 YSYEKL.

This clonotype is a singleton in its sample. A much more abundant neighbour one base away suggests this may be a read error. V is TRBV12-3 or TRBV12-4 and J is TRBJ2-4; the D is unclear. Trimming stripped 3 bases from V and 5 bases from J, with 5 bases between. The CDR3 covers 12 residues. In nucleotides, the CDR3 is TGTGCCAGCAGTTTGCCCCAAAACATTCAGTACTTC. It encodes CASSLPQNIQYF.

Concerning this clonotype: Its ends do not fully match the called genes, so a read error is possible. The gene calls are TRBV11-2 and TRBJ2-1; 9 positions agree with TRBD2. Per germline, CDR1 SGHAT and CDR2 FQNNGV. This CDR3 is built from 16 residues. DNA for the CDR3: TGTGCCAGCAGTCCTAGCGGGATGAGCTCCCACAATGAGCAGTTCTTC. Amino acid sequence: CASSPSGMSSHNEQFF.

The CDR3 DNA follows: TGTGCCATCAGTGTCTCGGGGGCCGAGCAGTACTTC. Translating it yields CAISVSGAEQYF. The chain joins TRBV10-3 to TRBJ2-7; perhaps D is TRBD1 or TRBD2 (6 bases each). CDR1 is ENHRY and CDR2 is SYGVKD in the germline V gene. V gave up 4 bases and J gave up 6 bases, with 10 bases separating them. The CDR3 length is 12 residues.

For this clonotype: Possible read error: a much larger clone is one base away. The V call is TRBV10-3, the J call TRBJ2-5; tentatively, D is TRBD2 (5 bases). Germline lookup yields CDR1 ENHRY and CDR2 SYGVKD. The CDR3 is 16 residues long. Here the CDR3 reads CAVSTDFGADGETQYF. The CDR3 DNA reads TGTGCCGTCAGCACTGACTTCGGAGCGGACGGAGAGACCCAGTACTTC.

The chain employs TRBV11-2 and TRBJ2-5; a possible D gene is TRBD2 (6 bases). The CDR3 has 13 residues. Germline V gene data show CDR1 as SGHAT and CDR2 as FQNNGV. For the CDR3, the DNA is TGTACTAGCAGTGGCGGCGCCCGAGAGACCCAGTACTTC. Its protein product is CTSSGGARETQYF.

This clonotype was seen a handful of times. V is TRBV13 and J is TRBJ1-3, with 9 nucleotides matching TRBD1. V lost 7 bases, J lost 2 bases, and 9 bases stayed unmatched. Germline V gene data show CDR1 as PRHDT and CDR2 as FYEKMQ (reference sequence). The CDR3 spans 16 residues. For the CDR3, the DNA is TGTGCCAGCACCTCGGGACAGGGCAGCCCTGGAAACACCATATATTTT. It specifies CASTSGQGSPGNTIYF.

Notes on this clonotype: Mismatch with germline at one junction end may stem from a read error. V gene TRBV6-1 combines with J gene TRBJ2-2; D is perhaps TRBD2 (6 bases). From germline, CDR1 is MNHNS and CDR2 SASEGT. This CDR3 comprises 14 residues. CDR3 in DNA: TGTACCAGCGGGCGGGACCATCTCACCGGGGAGCTGTTTTTT. It translates to CTSGRDHLTGELFF.

As to this clonotype: With a much larger clone just one base away, this may be a read error. The gene calls are TRBV6-1 and TRBJ2-7, with TRBD1 as a possible D gene (6 bases). CDR1 MNHNS and CDR2 SASEGT come from the germline V gene. The CDR3 is 13 residues long. The DNA for the CDR3 is TGTACCAGCAGATCCGGACAGCAATACGAGCAGTACTTC. Translation gives CTSRSGQQYEQYF.

About this clonotype: This may be a read error: a much more frequent sequence differs by one nucleotide. The V call is TRBV4-1, the J call TRBJ2-7, with 9 bases fitting TRBD1. J lost 5 bases, V lost 7 bases, and 6 bases had no gene match. Looked up from germline, CDR1 is MGHRA and CDR2 is YSYEKL. This CDR3 contains 13 residues. The CDR3 DNA is TGCGCCAGCAACCTTCGGGACAGGGACGAGCAGTACTTC. Amino acid sequence: CASNLRDRDEQYF.